This T cell receptor beta chain was captured in a study of identical twins. Worth noting for this clonotype: Its antigen is unknown.

Unique molecular identifiers were present on cDNA, and template switching added a universal primer site. MiXCR was run by TCRdb on the 5' RACE reads, yielding one entry per CDR3 protein. The table records about 200,000 distinct CDR3 sequences, approximately 5.9% of them present only once. V trimming: 9 bases; J trimming: 6 bases; junction bases outside the gene matches: 8. The germline V gene has CDR1 SNHLY and CDR2 FYNNEI. This CDR3 is 15 amino acids long. Study-level results: Within beta out-of-frame sequences, the excess sharing observed between twins was weaker. Fewer insertions marked abundant cord blood beta clonotypes; young adult naive trended weakly, memory not at all.

These data were also filed under a second study, of T cells expressing NK-cell markers. That investigation notes: Beta-chain profiling covered CD3+CD56+NKG2C+, CD3+CD56+NKG2C- and CD3+CD56-NKG2C+ sorted subsets.

The V call is TRBV2, the J call TRBJ2-2; 12 bases align to TRBD2. Specimen: CD8+ T cells sorted from blood. The TCR originated in a woman between 18 and 30 years old in good health. Here the CDR3 reads CASLGTSGFAGELFF. For the CDR3, the DNA is TGTGCCAGTTTAGGGACTAGCGGGTTCGCCGGGGAGCTGTTTTTT.